This T cell receptor (beta chain) was identified in a study of T-cell reconstitution after alpha-beta-depleted transplantation in children (dated by TCRdb to 2016 to 2017). Regarding the complete study: Using TCR repertoire profiling, the study quantitatively followed how T-cell immune reconstitution unfolded in children after TCRalphabeta/CD19-depleted allogeneic hematopoietic cell transplantation.

Broad study findings and their caveats: Over subsequent months, a decline in hyperexpanded clone frequencies was noted, and after one year, T-cell counts and TCRbeta diversity were mostly ascribed to newly produced T cells. Apparently early alphabetaT-cell count recovery about two months after transplant reportedly relied on only several hundred rapidly expanded clones derived from non-depleted graft cells. In some patients, the high TCRbeta diversity seen at day 60 was put down to recipient T cells and intrathymic progenitors that had survived conditioning.

Library preparation used PCR. The sample was run on an Illumina HiSeq 2500. To normalize quantification of the TCRbeta repertoire, the TCR libraries were built with molecular barcoding that relied on unique molecular identifiers. TCRdb handled the public reads itself, with Q25 trimming in fastp and clone calling in MiXCR, and kept productive beta chains. Under each unique CDR3 protein, matching rows form one entry showing the most common genes and DNA. This sample comprises about a million distinct CDR3 sequences, around 30% of them detected only once. Under 30% of the sample rests with the top ten. This clonotype is a singleton in its sample. There is no known antigen for this receptor. No clone much larger than this one lies a single base away; base qualities are absent. CDR3 length: 17 amino acids, cysteine to phenylalanine. Only CDR3 DNA is held: 51 bases, read in frame from base 1. Unmatched junction bases come to 8, with V trimmed by 2 bases and J by 5 bases. The germline V gene sets CDR1 to MNHEY and CDR2 to SVGEGT.

Taken with the paper, the label for treatment or condition translates to: allogeneic hematopoietic cell transplantation with graft depleted of TCRalphabeta T cells and CD19 B cells. Transplant recipients were children who received TCRalphabeta/CD19-depleted allogeneic hematopoietic cell grafts. The sample here was PBMCs, mostly from graft donor cells, taken 360 days after TCRalphabeta/CD19-depleted stem cell transplant. The chain links TRBV6-2 or TRBV6-3 with TRBJ2-1, and 11 bases in between align with TRBD2. This clonotype originated in a boy younger than two who had a stem cell transplant for SCID, so the T cells may come from the graft donor. The CDR3 sequence is CASSYEITSGGHNEQFF. In nucleotide form, the sequence is TGTGCCAGCAGTTACGAAATCACTAGCGGGGGACACAATGAGCAGTTCTTC.